This TCR beta chain was obtained from a study of blood T cell repertoires in COVID-19. Study-wide background: PBMCs, B-cell-depleted T cells, or T cells provided the cDNA or gDNA that made up the material.

Generated by immunoSEQ multiplex PCR, the TCRdb table keeps only in-frame clones and is missing some. In the table there are roughly 220,000 clones, more than 75% of which are singletons. V shed 0 bases and J shed 2 bases, with 13 bases lying between them. This CDR3 has 16 residues. Germline CDR1 KGHSH, CDR2 LQKENI. This chain links TRBV18 with TRBJ1-1; weak D call: TRBD1 (6 bases). This TCR was sampled from a woman at least 80 years old with COVID-19, enrolled during active disease. Sequencing used peripheral blood. CDR3 bases: TGTGCCAGCTCACCACCTCGGACAGCAAAAAACACTGAAGCTTTCTTT. It is translated as CASSPPRTAKNTEAFF.